This entry lists 9 T cell receptor beta chains sequenced from one sample in a study of post-analysis software for immune sequencing data. Study outcomes and limitations: Five TRBV segments occurring more often in patients than controls included TRBV5-6, TRBV5-1 and TRBV20-1.

Unique molecular identifiers were present in the TCR beta cDNA libraries. One entry per CDR3 protein results from TCRdb running MiXCR on the PCR reads. This table has 430,000 or so distinct CDR3 sequences, more than 30% appearing once. The antigens for these receptors are not known. Sequencing was carried out using blood. These receptor sequences come from a girl aged 2 to 10 with multiple sclerosis.

DNA for the CDR3: TGCAGTGCCCACCCGCGAGGGCAGAACACTGAAGCTTTCTTT. Its translation is CSAHPRGQNTEAFF. This sequence joins TRBV20-1 and TRBJ1-1; D remains unclear. Germline values: CDR1 DFQATT, CDR2 SNEGSKA (reference sequence). Trimming pared 6 bases from V and 1 base from J, leaving 15 bases between. The CDR3 loop spans 14 amino acids.

This sequence joins TRBV7-9 and TRBJ2-5; tentative D call: TRBD1 (6 bases). Germline CDR1 and CDR2: SEHNR and FQNEAQ (reference sequence). The CDR3 totals 15 residues. V was shortened by 8 bases and J by 11 bases, with 27 bases between the two germline ends. CDR3 sequence: CASALGHYSDNEQYF. CDR3 coding DNA: TGTGCCAGCGCCCTGGGACACTACAGCGACAATGAGCAGTACTTC.

There are a few counts of this clonotype. The V and J genes are TRBV5-4 and TRBJ2-1; 7 positions match TRBD2. Germline values: CDR1 SGHNT, CDR2 YYREEE (reference sequence). V dropped 1 base and J dropped 4; count of bases not matched to a gene: 11. The CDR3 has 17 residues. The CDR3, as DNA: TGTGCCAGCAGCTTGCTCCTATTGGCGGGAGAATACAATGAGCAGTTCTTC. Translated: CASSLLLLAGEYNEQFF.

The chain combines TRBV28 with TRBJ2-7; possibly TRBD1 for D (5 bases). The end of the DNA fits TRBJ2-5 better, so the J call may be wrong. Germline CDR1 MDHEN, CDR2 SYDVKM. The CDR3 is made up of 12 amino acids. CDR3 DNA sequence: TGTGCCAGCAGCCCTTGGGGCGAGACCCAGTACTTC. Its protein is CASSPWGETQYF.

V usage is TRBV20-1 and J usage is TRBJ2-7; TRBD1 aligns across 10 bases. V dropped 6 bases and J dropped 4; count of bases not matched to a gene: 9. This CDR3 region has 14 residues. CDR1 and CDR2 from the germline V gene are DFQATT and SNEGSKA (reference sequence). The CDR3: CSAQKRQGAYEQYF. In DNA, the CDR3 is TGCAGTGCCCAGAAGCGACAGGGGGCTTACGAGCAGTACTTC.

The CDR3 DNA sequence: TGTGCCAGCAGCTTAGCTACCGGCAGCGGGACTGAAGCTTTCTTT. Translated, it gives CASSLATGSGTEAFF. The rearrangement uses TRBV7-9 and TRBJ1-1; D unclear. Germline V gene lookup returns CDR1 SEHNR and CDR2 FQNEAQ (reference sequence). The germline V and J ends were trimmed by 0 bases and 5 bases, with 13 bases remaining between them. The CDR3 totals 15 residues.

The V call is TRBV7-9, the J call TRBJ2-5; D perhaps matches TRBD2 (6 bases). With the DNA end fitting TRBJ2-1 better, the J assignment may be wrong. The CDR3 has 14 amino acids. Germline lookup yields CDR1 SEHNR and CDR2 FQNEAQ (reference sequence). The DNA of the CDR3 is TGTGCCAGCAGCCGTTGGGGGGACCAAGAGACCCAGTTCTTC. It specifies CASSRWGDQETQFF.

The sample holds a few counts of this clonotype. The V gene is TRBV12-3 or TRBV12-4, the J gene TRBJ2-7; D unresolved. CDR3 size: 13 residues. Trimming pared 1 base from V and 8 bases from J, leaving 12 bases between. The CDR3 sequence is CASSLDSSVKQYF. CDR3 nucleotides: TGTGCCAGCAGTTTAGATTCCAGCGTCAAGCAGTACTTC.

The V and J genes are TRBV15 and TRBJ1-2, with 8 bases fitting TRBD1. CDR1 LNHNV and CDR2 YYDKDF come from the germline V gene (reference sequence). After removal of 2 bases from V and 4 bases from J, the junction contained 9 bases not matched to a gene. The CDR3 sequence is 16 residues long. The CDR3 sequence: CATSRPRQGRFYGYTF. The CDR3 region has the DNA TGTGCCACCAGCAGACCCAGACAGGGGCGTTTCTATGGCTACACCTTC.